One and the same sample provided the 19 T cell receptor beta chains below, sequenced in a study of response to subunit inactivated influenza vaccine listed by TCRdb under 2018. Libraries came from RT-PCR. Sequencing relied on an Illumina HiSeq 2500. TCRdb reanalyzed the raw reads on its own, using fastp at Q25 for trimming and MiXCR for clone calling, and kept in-frame beta chains. Rows merge per CDR3 protein into single entries with the most common DNA and genes. The sample records about 240,000 distinct CDR3 sequences, 9% to 15% of which are singletons. The top ten clonotypes cover approximately 8.3% of the sample. Sequencing used non-naive T cells sorted from PBMCs, obtained less than 15 days before vaccination. Sample cell subset or site, as interpreted from the label and publication: memory T cell fraction. These receptors all stem from a man aged 50 or older who received an inactivated influenza vaccine. Donor details come from another sample of the same person, matched by shared clones.

This clonotype was picked up a small number of times. The chain links TRBV3-1 to TRBJ1-6; D possibly corresponds to TRBD1 (6 bases). The CDR3 loop spans 14 amino acids. Germline V gene sequence: CDR1 LGHDT, CDR2 YNNKEL (reference sequence). With 3 bases removed from V and 6 bases from J, the gap between germline ends came to 9 bases. For the CDR3, the DNA is TGTGCCAGCAGCCACGGCAGGGGTAATTCACCCCTCCACTTT. Amino acid sequence: CASSHGRGNSPLHF.

The chain combines TRBV5-1 with TRBJ2-2, with 9 bases identical to TRBD1. Germline V gene sequence: CDR1 SGHRS, CDR2 YFSETQ. Trimming at V came to 2 bases and at J to 2 bases, leaving 7 bases not matched to a gene. CDR3 length: 17 amino acids. CDR3 nucleotide sequence: TGCGCCAGCAGCTTAACAGGGACAGGGATTAACACCGGGGAGCTGTTTTTT. This codes for CASSLTGTGINTGELFF.

The rearrangement links TRBV20-1 to TRBJ2-6, with TRBD1 matching over 9 bases. V shed 5 bases and J 4 bases; nucleotides not matched to a gene: 9. The germline V gene encodes CDR1 DFQATT and CDR2 SNEGSKA (reference sequence). This CDR3 is 16 amino acids long. This chain's CDR3 is CSASGTGRAGANVLTF. CDR3 bases: TGCAGTGCTTCCGGGACAGGGAGGGCCGGGGCCAACGTCCTGACTTTC.

The V call is TRBV5-1, the J call TRBJ2-5; tentatively, D is TRBD2 (5 bases). This CDR3 is built from 14 residues. The germline gives CDR1 SGHRS, CDR2 YFSETQ. V gave up 4 bases and J gave up 1 base, with 11 bases separating them. Written as DNA, the CDR3 is TGCGCCAGCAGCAGGACCCTAGCCCAAGAGACCCAGTACTTC. Amino acids: CASSRTLAQETQYF.

V usage is TRBV4-2 and J usage is TRBJ2-1; TRBD2 is a possible D gene (6 bases). CDR1 is LGHNA and CDR2 is YNFKEQ in the germline V gene. This CDR3 contains 16 residues. Trimming took 4 bases from V and 7 from J, leaving 20 bases between them. CDR3 sequence (DNA): TGTGCCAGCAGCCCCGGGGGTGTTATTCGGAGGAATGAGCAGTTCTTC. It is translated as CASSPGGVIRRNEQFF.

This clonotype was seen more than once but under ten times. The rearrangement joins TRBV28 to TRBJ1-4, with TRBD1 matching 11 bases. With 5 bases clipped from V and 5 bases from J, the junction kept 7 bases outside the gene matches. The CDR3 length is 16 residues. The germline V gene encodes CDR1 MDHEN and CDR2 SYDVKM. The CDR3 DNA follows: TGTGCCAGCAGTCTGTGGACAGGGGGCCGGAATGAAAAACTGTTTTTT. It yields the protein CASSLWTGGRNEKLFF.

The J gene is TRBJ2-4, the V gene TRBV7-9; no reliable D call. The CDR3 is 11 amino acids. Between the trimmed V and J ends, which lost 2 bases and 9 bases, there was a span of 5 bases. Germline-derived CDR1 and CDR2 are SEHNR and FQNEAQ (reference sequence). The CDR3 coding sequence is TGTGCCAGCAGCTTACTTGGCATTCAGTACTTC. Translation: CASSLLGIQYF.

This clonotype came up a few times. V and J are TRBV7-9 and TRBJ2-5; TRBD1 or TRBD2 may be the D gene (7 bases each). The germline CDR1 and CDR2 sequences are SEHNR and FQNEAQ (reference sequence). Trimming stripped 2 bases from V and 3 bases from J, with 13 bases between. The CDR3 sequence is 15 residues long. CDR3 in amino acids: CASSLQGGKKETQYF. CDR3 in DNA: TGTGCCAGCAGCTTACAGGGGGGGAAGAAAGAGACCCAGTACTTC.

This clonotype has a handful of counts. The genes are TRBV20-1 and TRBJ2-5, with unresolved D. The germline gives CDR1 DFQATT, CDR2 SNEGSKA (reference sequence). The CDR3 has 13 amino acids. V was cut by 3 bases and J by 5 bases, with 13 bases left in between. In DNA, the CDR3 is TGCAGTGCTAGTCCTACAGCGAGGGAGACCCAGTACTTC. Translating gives CSASPTARETQYF.

The genes are TRBV5-1 and TRBJ2-2; TRBD2 matches 10 bases. V gave up 0 bases and J gave up 4 bases; unmatched junction bases: 6. The CDR3 has 17 amino acids. Germline CDR1 is SGHRS and CDR2 is YFSETQ. The CDR3 sequence: CASSLAASGGITGELFF. In DNA form, the CDR3 reads TGCGCCAGCAGCTTGGCGGCTAGCGGGGGTATCACCGGGGAGCTGTTTTTT.

The V gene is TRBV20-1, the J gene TRBJ2-7, with D perhaps being TRBD1 or TRBD2 (5 bases each). The CDR3 consists of 13 residues. Per the germline V gene, CDR1 is DFQATT and CDR2 is SNEGSKA (reference sequence). Between the trimmed V and J ends, which lost 5 bases and 2 bases, there was a span of 13 bases. CDR3 residues: CSASRDGTYEQYF. The DNA of the CDR3 is TGCAGTGCTTCCCGGGACGGGACCTACGAGCAGTACTTC.

This clonotype has a handful of counts. The chain employs TRBV20-1 and TRBJ1-5, with D hard to call. CDR1 is DFQATT, CDR2 SNEGSKA, per germline (reference sequence). V was shortened by 0 bases and J by 6 bases, with 6 bases between the two germline ends. The CDR3 is made up of 12 amino acids. The CDR3 bases are TGCAGTGCTAGAGATAGAGCTCAGCCCCAGCATTTT. Translation gives CSARDRAQPQHF.

The CDR3 sequence is CASSSGQGAHEQYF. The CDR3, as DNA: TGTGCCAGCAGTTCGGGACAGGGGGCCCACGAGCAGTACTTC. This chain joins TRBV12-3 or TRBV12-4 and TRBJ2-7; 12 nucleotides align to TRBD1. This CDR3 has 14 residues. V lost 4 bases, J lost 5 bases, and 3 bases stayed unmatched.

The rearrangement uses TRBV4-2 and TRBJ1-1, with 9 bases lining up with TRBD1. Germline V gives CDR1 LGHNA, CDR2 YNFKEQ. The CDR3 runs to 17 residues. J was trimmed by 4 bases and V by 0 bases; bases with no gene match: 9. The CDR3 coding sequence is TGTGCCAGCAGCCAAGATGATTCGGGACAGGGATTCACTGAAGCTTTCTTT. It yields the protein CASSQDDSGQGFTEAFF.

The chain couples TRBV20-1 to TRBJ2-3; TRBD2 matches 8 bases. This CDR3 has 16 residues. V dropped 2 bases and J dropped 2; count of bases not matched to a gene: 9. Per the germline V gene, CDR1 is DFQATT and CDR2 is SNEGSKA (reference sequence). The CDR3 spells CSARPSGTRNTDTQYF. Written as DNA, the CDR3 is TGCAGTGCTAGACCCTCCGGGACTAGAAACACAGATACGCAGTATTTT.

The chain uses TRBV4-3 and TRBJ2-3; either TRBD1 or TRBD2 may supply D (5 bases each). Germline CDR1 LGHNA, CDR2 YSLEER. The CDR3 is 14 residues long. The V gene lost 2 bases and the J gene lost 2 bases, with 8 bases spanning the gap. As DNA, the CDR3 is TGCGCCAGCAGCCAATTCGGGGCCACAGATACGCAGTATTTT. Protein sequence: CASSQFGATDTQYF.

V and J are TRBV20-1 and TRBJ1-1; D perhaps matches TRBD1 (5 bases). The germline V and J ends were trimmed by 1 base and 0 bases, with 15 bases remaining between them. This CDR3 has 16 amino acids. Germline V lookup: CDR1 DFQATT, CDR2 SNEGSKA (reference sequence). The CDR3 bases are TGCAGTGCTAGAGCCGGGGCTCGGTGGGTGAACACTGAAGCTTTCTTT. This encodes CSARAGARWVNTEAFF.

This clonotype showed up just a few times. J is TRBJ1-2 and V is TRBV6-5; the D gene is possibly TRBD1 (6 bases). Looked up from germline, CDR1 is MNHEY and CDR2 is SVGAGI. This CDR3 contains 12 residues. The V gene lost 5 bases and the J gene lost 4 bases, with 8 bases spanning the gap. The CDR3 reads CASSLRGYGYTF. CDR3 DNA: TGTGCCAGCAGTCTCAGGGGCTATGGCTACACCTTC.

A few counts support this clonotype. J is TRBJ2-5 and V is TRBV7-2; the match to TRBD2 covers 7 bases. The CDR3 is 14 residues long. V shed 3 bases, J shed 4 bases, and the junction held 5 bases outside the gene matches. From germline, CDR1 is SGHTA and CDR2 FQGNSA. The CDR3 DNA sequence: TGTGCCAGCAGCTTCATCGCGGGAGTAGAGACCCAGTACTTC. Protein product: CASSFIAGVETQYF.